This T cell receptor (beta chain) comes out of a study of cytomegalovirus exposure and HLA in healthy donors. The PCR employed 60 Vbeta primers together with 13 Jbeta primers. Per the original data handling: Some 11 million of the 60 million to 80 million unique TCR beta chains counted in a later analysis were shared. Sequenced by immunoSEQ multiplex PCR; TCRdb stores in-frame clones only, minus some. V, J and clone size are taken as reported in that table, and D and trimming were inferred from the DNA itself. The sample includes over 150,000 clones, approximately 80% of them seen just once. General observations from the study: The study put 150 or so TCR beta chains on its list as cytomegalovirus-associated. Most of the TCR beta V segments (in an earlier analysis) were productive either about 87% or about 30% of the time. The only immune exposure information that was available was CMV serostatus.

Note on this clone: What it binds is not known.

The receptor was derived from a man aged 18 to 30 in good health and CMV-seropositive. Input material: PBMCs.

CDR3 protein: CASSTPTRNYEQYF. CDR3 DNA sequence: TGTGCCAGCAGCACCCCGACTAGAAACTACGAGCAGTACTTC. This chain links TRBV7-2 with TRBJ2-7; weak D call: TRBD2 (6 bases). The CDR3 consists of 14 residues. Germline CDR1 SGHTA, CDR2 FQGNSA. V was pared by 5 bases and J by 3 bases, with 14 bases between.